Listed below are T cell receptor beta chains from one sample, sequenced in a study of T cells in Graves' hyperthyroidism and ophthalmopathy. In TCRdb, the multiplex PCR reads were re-called with MiXCR into one record per CDR3 protein. The data hold about 300,000 distinct CDR3 sequences, with approximately 16% observed a single time. Sequencing was performed on blood. These receptors were obtained from a man between 25 and 39 years old with Graves' hyperthyroidism. Both conserved end residues are part of each CDR3. Each record gives: clone size, J gene, V gene, D gene, CDR3 protein, CDR3 DNA. A D gene is named only where the DNA matches it firmly. For some rows the clone size is stated as once, few or many, or as a class when expanded; others skip it.

abundance: many; j_gene: TRBJ1-5; v_gene: TRBV7-8; d_gene: .; CDR3aa: CASSLSSGTLNQPQHF; CDR3nt: TGTGCCAGCAGCCTAAGCTCCGGGACGCTAAATCAGCCCCAGCATTTT
abundance: many; j_gene: TRBJ2-7; v_gene: TRBV7-9; d_gene: .; CDR3aa: CASSARGPSYEQYF; CDR3nt: TGTGCCAGCAGCGCGCGGGGGCCCAGCTACGAGCAGTACTTC
abundance: .; j_gene: TRBJ2-7; v_gene: TRBV5-1; d_gene: .; CDR3aa: CASSWGDSREQYF; CDR3nt: TGCGCCAGCAGCTGGGGGGACTCCCGGGAGCAGTACTTC
abundance: few; j_gene: TRBJ2-5; v_gene: TRBV9; d_gene: .; CDR3aa: CASSVVGGWETQYF; CDR3nt: TGTGCCAGCAGCGTAGTCGGGGGATGGGAGACCCAGTACTTC
abundance: few; j_gene: TRBJ1-5; v_gene: TRBV7-8; d_gene: .; CDR3aa: CASSFQEYQPQHF; CDR3nt: TGTGCCAGCAGCTTTCAGGAGTATCAGCCCCAGCATTTT
abundance: many; j_gene: TRBJ1-4; v_gene: TRBV3-1; d_gene: .; CDR3aa: CASSQLNREKLFF; CDR3nt: TGTGCCAGCAGCCAACTAAACAGGGAGAAACTGTTTTTT
abundance: many; j_gene: TRBJ2-2; v_gene: TRBV2; d_gene: .; CDR3aa: CASSGLGAGELFF; CDR3nt: TGTGCCAGCAGTGGCCTGGGGGCCGGGGAGCTGTTTTTT
abundance: many; j_gene: TRBJ2-3; v_gene: TRBV7-2; d_gene: .; CDR3aa: CASSQGVGEDTQYF; CDR3nt: TGTGCCAGCAGCCAAGGTGTGGGGGAGGATACGCAGTATTTT
abundance: many; j_gene: TRBJ2-2; v_gene: TRBV12-3/TRBV12-4; d_gene: TRBD2; CDR3aa: CASSSTSAHGELFF; CDR3nt: TGTGCCAGCAGTTCTACTAGCGCGCACGGGGAGCTGTTTTTT
abundance: few; j_gene: TRBJ2-7; v_gene: TRBV29-1; d_gene: .; CDR3aa: CSARLHTAYEQYF; CDR3nt: TGCAGCGCTCGCCTACACACGGCCTACGAGCAGTACTTC
abundance: many; j_gene: TRBJ2-3; v_gene: TRBV24-1; d_gene: .; CDR3aa: CATSDFLGRTDTQYF; CDR3nt: TGTGCCACCAGTGATTTCCTCGGCCGCACAGATACGCAGTATTTT
abundance: many; j_gene: TRBJ2-7; v_gene: TRBV2; d_gene: TRBD2; CDR3aa: CASREGAGHSYEQYF; CDR3nt: TGTGCCAGCAGAGAAGGAGCGGGGCATTCCTACGAGCAGTACTTC
abundance: many; j_gene: TRBJ2-5; v_gene: TRBV7-9; d_gene: TRBD2; CDR3aa: CASQLAGVETQYF; CDR3nt: TGTGCCAGCCAACTAGCGGGAGTGGAGACCCAGTACTTC
abundance: many; j_gene: TRBJ2-1; v_gene: TRBV7-3; d_gene: TRBD2; CDR3aa: CASSLIEVPLAGEAEQFF; CDR3nt: TGTGCCAGCAGCTTAATCGAGGTCCCACTAGCGGGTGAGGCGGAGCAGTTCTTC
abundance: .; j_gene: TRBJ2-1; v_gene: TRBV12-3/TRBV12-4; d_gene: .; CDR3aa: CASSPPSDEQFF; CDR3nt: TGTGCCAGCAGCCCCCCTAGTGATGAGCAGTTCTTC
abundance: .; j_gene: TRBJ2-1; v_gene: TRBV20-1; d_gene: .; CDR3aa: CSASGALSSYNEQFF; CDR3nt: TGCAGTGCTAGCGGGGCGTTAAGCTCCTACAATGAGCAGTTCTTC